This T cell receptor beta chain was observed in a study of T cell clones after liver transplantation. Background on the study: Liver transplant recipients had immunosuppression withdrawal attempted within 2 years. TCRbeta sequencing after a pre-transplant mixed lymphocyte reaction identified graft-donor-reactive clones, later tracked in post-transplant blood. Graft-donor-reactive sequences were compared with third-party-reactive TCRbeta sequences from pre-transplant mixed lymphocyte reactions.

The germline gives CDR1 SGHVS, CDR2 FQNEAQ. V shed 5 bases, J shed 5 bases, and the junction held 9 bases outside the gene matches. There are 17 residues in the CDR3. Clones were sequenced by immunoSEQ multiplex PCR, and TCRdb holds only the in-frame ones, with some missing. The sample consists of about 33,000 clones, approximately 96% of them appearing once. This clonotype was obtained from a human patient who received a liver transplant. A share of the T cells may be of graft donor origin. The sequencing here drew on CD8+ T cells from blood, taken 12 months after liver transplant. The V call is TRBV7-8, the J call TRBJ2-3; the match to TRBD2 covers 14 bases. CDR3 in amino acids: CASSTRLAGGLGDTQYF. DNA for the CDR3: TGTGCCAGCAGCACCCGACTAGCGGGAGGGTTAGGAGATACGCAGTATTTT.